This T cell receptor (beta chain) comes out of a study of control samples from healthy donors and cancer patients. Trimming took 3 bases from V and 4 from J, leaving 12 bases between them. The CDR3 sequence is 14 residues long. Germline V gene data show CDR1 as MNHNS and CDR2 as SASEGT. The table came from immunoSEQ multiplex PCR; TCRdb's copy has only in-frame clones and leaves some out. The table records about 94,000 clones, 90% of them present only once. What was sequenced was blood. The J gene is TRBJ1-2, the V gene TRBV6-1, with a tentative D call TRBD1 (5 bases). The receptor was derived from a woman aged 18 to 35 in good health. The CDR3 is CASSEEVQGYGYTF. CDR3 in DNA: TGTGCCAGCAGTGAGGAAGTTCAGGGCTATGGCTACACCTTC.